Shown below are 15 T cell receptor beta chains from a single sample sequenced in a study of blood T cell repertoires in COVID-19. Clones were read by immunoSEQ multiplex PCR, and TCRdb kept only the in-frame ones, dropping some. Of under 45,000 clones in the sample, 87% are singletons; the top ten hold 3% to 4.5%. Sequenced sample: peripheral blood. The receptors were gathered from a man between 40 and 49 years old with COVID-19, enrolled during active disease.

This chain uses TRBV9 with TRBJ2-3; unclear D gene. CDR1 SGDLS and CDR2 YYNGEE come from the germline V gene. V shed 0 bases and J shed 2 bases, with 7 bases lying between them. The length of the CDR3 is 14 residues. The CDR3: CASSVVQVTDTQYF. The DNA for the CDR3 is TGTGCCAGCAGCGTAGTTCAGGTCACAGATACGCAGTATTTT.

CDR3: CSASSGAVDRDGSPLHF. DNA for the CDR3: TGCAGTGCTAGTTCTGGTGCAGTGGACAGGGATGGATCACCCCTCCACTTT. The chain links TRBV20-1 to TRBJ1-6; 8 positions agree with TRBD1. The CDR3 is 17 amino acids. The V and J ends lost 3 bases and 10 bases, in that order; junction bases with no gene match: 17. Germline CDR1 is DFQATT and CDR2 is SNEGSKA (reference sequence).

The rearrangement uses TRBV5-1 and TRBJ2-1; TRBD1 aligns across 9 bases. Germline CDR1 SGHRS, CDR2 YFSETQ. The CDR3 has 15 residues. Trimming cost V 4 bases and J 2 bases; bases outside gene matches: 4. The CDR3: CASSPGTGTYNEQFF. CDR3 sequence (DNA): TGCGCCAGCAGCCCCGGGACAGGGACCTACAATGAGCAGTTCTTC.

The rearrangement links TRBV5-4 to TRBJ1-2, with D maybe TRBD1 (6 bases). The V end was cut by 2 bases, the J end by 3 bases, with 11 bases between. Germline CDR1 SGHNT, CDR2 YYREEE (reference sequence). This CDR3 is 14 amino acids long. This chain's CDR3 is CASSFSGGHYGYTF. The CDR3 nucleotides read TGTGCCAGCAGCTTTTCGGGGGGCCACTATGGCTACACCTTC. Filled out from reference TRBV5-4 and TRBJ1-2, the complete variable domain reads ETGVTQSPTHLIKTRGQQVTLRCSSQSGHNTVSWYQQALGQGPQFIFQYYREEENGRGNFPPRFSGLQFPNYSSELNVNALELDDSALYLCASSFSGGHYGYTFGSGTRLTVV.

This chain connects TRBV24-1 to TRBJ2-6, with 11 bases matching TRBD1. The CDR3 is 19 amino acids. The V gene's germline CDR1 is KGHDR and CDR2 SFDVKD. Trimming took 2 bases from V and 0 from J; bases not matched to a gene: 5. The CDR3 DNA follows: TGTGCCACCAGTGATTCACCCGGGACAGGGGGCTCTGGGGCCAACGTCCTGACTTTC. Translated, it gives CATSDSPGTGGSGANVLTF.

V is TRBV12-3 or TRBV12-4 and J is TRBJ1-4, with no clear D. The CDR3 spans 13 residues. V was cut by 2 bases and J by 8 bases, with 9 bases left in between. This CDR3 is CASSLREGEKLFF. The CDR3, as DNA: TGTGCCAGCAGTTTAAGGGAGGGAGAAAAACTGTTTTTT.

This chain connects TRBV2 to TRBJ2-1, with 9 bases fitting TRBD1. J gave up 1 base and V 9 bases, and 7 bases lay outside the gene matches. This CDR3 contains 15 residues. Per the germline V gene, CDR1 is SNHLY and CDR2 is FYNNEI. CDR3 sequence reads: CARGTGLRSYNEQFF. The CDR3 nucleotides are TGTGCCAGGGGGACAGGGCTCAGATCCTACAATGAGCAGTTCTTC.

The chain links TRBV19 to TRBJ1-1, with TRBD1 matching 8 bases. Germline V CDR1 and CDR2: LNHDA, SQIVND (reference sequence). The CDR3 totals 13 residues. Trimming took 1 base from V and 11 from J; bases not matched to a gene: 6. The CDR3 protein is CASSIGRGQRAFF. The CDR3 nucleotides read TGTGCCAGTAGTATAGGCAGGGGGCAACGGGCTTTCTTT.

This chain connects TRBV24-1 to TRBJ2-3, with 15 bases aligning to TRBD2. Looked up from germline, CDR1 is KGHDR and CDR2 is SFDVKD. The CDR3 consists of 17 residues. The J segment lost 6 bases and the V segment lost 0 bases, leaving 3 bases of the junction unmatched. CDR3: CATSDLGLAGGLDTQYF. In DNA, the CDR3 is TGTGCCACCAGTGATTTGGGACTAGCGGGGGGGCTGGATACGCAGTATTTT.

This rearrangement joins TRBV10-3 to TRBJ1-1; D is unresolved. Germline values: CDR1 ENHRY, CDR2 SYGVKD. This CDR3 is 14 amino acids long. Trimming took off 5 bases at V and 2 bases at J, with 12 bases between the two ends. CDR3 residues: CAISSPGTNTEAFF. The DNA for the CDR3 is TGTGCCATCAGTAGTCCGGGAACAAACACTGAAGCTTTCTTT.

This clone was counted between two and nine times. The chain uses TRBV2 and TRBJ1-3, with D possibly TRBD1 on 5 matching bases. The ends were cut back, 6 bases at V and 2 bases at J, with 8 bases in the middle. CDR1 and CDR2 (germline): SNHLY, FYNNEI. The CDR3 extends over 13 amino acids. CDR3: CASRGQAGNTIYF. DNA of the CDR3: TGTGCCAGCAGGGGGCAGGCTGGAAACACCATATATTTT.

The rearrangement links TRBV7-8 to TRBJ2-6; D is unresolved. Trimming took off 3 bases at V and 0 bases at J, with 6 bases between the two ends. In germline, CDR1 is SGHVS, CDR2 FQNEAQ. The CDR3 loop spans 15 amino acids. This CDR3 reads CASSFDNSGANVLTF. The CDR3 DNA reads TGTGCCAGCAGCTTCGACAACTCTGGGGCCAACGTCCTGACTTTC.

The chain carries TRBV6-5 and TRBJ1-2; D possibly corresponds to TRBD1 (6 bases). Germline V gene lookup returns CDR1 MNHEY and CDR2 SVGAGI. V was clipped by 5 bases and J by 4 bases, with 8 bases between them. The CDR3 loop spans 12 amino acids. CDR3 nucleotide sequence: TGTGCCAGCAGTCAGGGGTTCTATGGCTACACCTTC. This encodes CASSQGFYGYTF.

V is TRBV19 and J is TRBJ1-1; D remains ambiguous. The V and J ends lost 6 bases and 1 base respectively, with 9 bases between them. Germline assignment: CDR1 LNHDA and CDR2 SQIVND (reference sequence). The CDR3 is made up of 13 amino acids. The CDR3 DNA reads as TGTGCCAGTAGGGAGGGATGGAACACTGAAGCTTTCTTT. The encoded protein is CASREGWNTEAFF.

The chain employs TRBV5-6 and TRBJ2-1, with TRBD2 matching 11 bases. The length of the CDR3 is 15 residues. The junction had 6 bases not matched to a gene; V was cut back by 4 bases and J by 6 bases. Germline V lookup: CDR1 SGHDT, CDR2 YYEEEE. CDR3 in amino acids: CASSPTSGSINEQFF. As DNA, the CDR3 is TGTGCCAGCAGCCCCACTAGCGGGAGTATCAATGAGCAGTTCTTC. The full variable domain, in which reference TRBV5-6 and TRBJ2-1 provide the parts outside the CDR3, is DAGVTQSPTHLIKTRGQQVTLRCSPKSGHDTVSWYQQALGQGPQFIFQYYEEEERQRGNFPDRFSGHQFPNYSSELNVNALLLGDSALYLCASSPTSGSINEQFFGPGTRLTVL.